This passage covers 24 T cell receptor beta chains from one sample sequenced in a study of blood T cell repertoires in COVID-19. Only in-frame clones appear in the TCRdb table, and some are missing; sequencing was by immunoSEQ multiplex PCR. The sample consists of over 150,000 clones, roughly four fifths of them appearing once. The sample comprised PBMCs or T cells enriched from blood (not recorded which). The source is a man aged 35 to 55 who had recovered from COVID-19.

The chain links TRBV29-1 to TRBJ2-5; D call uncertain. V dropped 2 bases and J dropped 5 bases, with 15 bases sitting between them. The CDR3 length is 14 residues. CDR1 is SQVTM and CDR2 is ANQGSEA in the germline V gene. This chain's CDR3 is CSVEPGRVRETQYF. The CDR3 region has the DNA TGCAGCGTTGAACCCGGTAGAGTGCGTGAGACCCAGTACTTC.

This clone has only one observation. The CDR3, as DNA: TGCGCCAGCAGCTCCGGGACAGGGGGGTGGGAGACCCAGTACTTC. Protein sequence: CASSSGTGGWETQYF. This rearrangement joins TRBV5-1 to TRBJ2-5, with TRBD1 identical over 11 bases. The germline V gene has CDR1 SGHRS and CDR2 YFSETQ. This CDR3 contains 15 residues. The V segment lost 3 bases and the J segment 5 bases; nucleotides outside the gene matches: 6.

This chain connects TRBV5-4 to TRBJ1-1; D is perhaps TRBD1 (6 bases). Deletions cut 4 bases from V and 3 bases from J, with 16 bases between. Germline assignment: CDR1 SGHNT and CDR2 YYREEE (reference sequence). CDR3 size: 15 residues. The CDR3 protein is CASSPAGARDTEAFF. As DNA, the CDR3 is TGTGCCAGCAGCCCGGCGGGGGCTCGGGACACTGAAGCTTTCTTT.

The chain uses TRBV11-2 and TRBJ1-5; 8 bases fit TRBD1. In germline, CDR1 is SGHAT, CDR2 FQNNGV. This CDR3 has 15 residues. Trimming removed 1 base from V and 7 bases from J; junction bases left unmatched: 6. The CDR3 here is CASSLAGGFGQPQHF. The CDR3 DNA follows: TGTGCCAGCAGCTTAGCAGGGGGCTTCGGGCAGCCCCAGCATTTT.

V is TRBV27 and J is TRBJ2-3; 7 positions match TRBD1. Germline trimming cut 0 bases from V and 6 bases from J; bases unmatched to any gene: 9. Per germline, CDR1 MNHEY and CDR2 SMNVEV (reference sequence). The CDR3 is 16 amino acids. The CDR3 loop is CASSLSDRVEGDTQYF. In DNA form, the CDR3 reads TGTGCCAGCAGTTTATCTGACAGGGTAGAGGGGGATACGCAGTATTTT.

This clone was found many times. The chain employs TRBV29-1 and TRBJ2-1; tentatively, D is TRBD2 (7 bases). The germline gives CDR1 SQVTM, CDR2 ANQGSEA. Trimming left V 7 bases short and J 3 bases short, with 16 bases between. The CDR3 contains 14 residues. In DNA, the CDR3 is TGCAGCGCCGAGGGGGGGTTTATCTACAATGAGCAGTTCTTC. It yields the protein CSAEGGFIYNEQFF.

This rearrangement joins TRBV12-3 or TRBV12-4 to TRBJ1-5; D possibly corresponds to TRBD1 (6 bases). The V end lost 8 bases, the J end lost 0 bases, and 8 bases lay between the germline ends. CDR3 size: 13 residues. Here the CDR3 DNA reads TGTGCCAGCCAGGACAGTAGCAATCAGCCCCAGCATTTT. It translates to CASQDSSNQPQHF.

The chain recombines TRBV28 with TRBJ2-1; D is undetermined. V lost 4 bases, J lost 7 bases, and 2 bases lay in between. CDR1 and CDR2 from the germline V gene are MDHEN and SYDVKM. The CDR3 is made up of 10 amino acids. The CDR3 spells CASSSNEQFF. The CDR3, as DNA: TGTGCCAGCAGTTCAAATGAGCAGTTCTTC.

This clone was counted at least ten times. V gene TRBV6-1 combines with J gene TRBJ2-7; tentative D call: TRBD1 (6 bases). V gave up 2 bases and J gave up 5 bases, with 13 bases separating them. This CDR3 contains 14 residues. Germline V gene lookup returns CDR1 MNHNS and CDR2 SASEGT. The chain's CDR3 is CASSEITGRHEQYF. CDR3 bases: TGTGCCAGCAGTGAAATAACAGGGCGCCACGAGCAGTACTTC.

The V and J genes are TRBV19 and TRBJ1-2, with 8 bases identical to TRBD1. Germline trimming cut 9 bases from V and 1 base from J; bases unmatched to any gene: 13. This CDR3 region has 16 residues. Germline-derived CDR1 and CDR2 are LNHDA and SQIVND (reference sequence). The CDR3 here is CASYLTGATFNYGYTF. CDR3 DNA sequence: TGTGCCAGCTACCTGACAGGGGCAACATTTAACTATGGCTACACCTTC. Filled out from reference TRBV19 and TRBJ1-2, the complete variable domain reads DGGITQSPKYLFRKEGQNVTLSCEQNLNHDAMYWYRQDPGQGLRLIYYSQIVNDFQKGDIAEGYSVSREKKESFPLTVTSAQKNPTAFYLCASYLTGATFNYGYTFGSGTRLTVV.

The J gene is TRBJ2-1, the V gene TRBV6-2 or TRBV6-3; TRBD2 agrees at 9 bases. Germline CDR1 MNHEY, CDR2 SVGEGT. The CDR3 is 17 amino acids. J lost 5 bases, V lost 3 bases, and 11 bases had no gene match. CDR3 amino acids: CASSYIRNSGSNNEQFF. The CDR3 DNA reads as TGTGCCAGCAGTTATATCCGCAATAGCGGGAGTAACAATGAGCAGTTCTTC.

The chain employs TRBV5-4 and TRBJ2-2; 8 bases are a match to TRBD2. V gave up 3 bases and J gave up 1 base; unmatched junction bases: 5. The CDR3 has 16 residues. CDR1 SGHNT and CDR2 YYREEE come from the germline V gene (reference sequence). This chain's CDR3 is CASSSGAGGNTGELFF. CDR3 DNA: TGTGCCAGCAGCTCAGGGGCGGGGGGGAACACCGGGGAGCTGTTTTTT.

The chain recombines TRBV11-2 with TRBJ1-1; D remains unclear. The germline gives CDR1 SGHAT, CDR2 FQNNGV. Deletions cut 1 base from V and 8 bases from J, with 5 bases between. The CDR3 contains 11 residues. The CDR3 sequence: CASSLAGEAFF. The CDR3 DNA follows: TGTGCCAGCAGCTTAGCGGGGGAAGCTTTCTTT.

The chain joins TRBV2 to TRBJ1-5, with D unresolved. The V gene lost 6 bases and the J gene lost 5 bases, with 11 bases spanning the gap. This CDR3 is built from 13 residues. CDR1 SNHLY and CDR2 FYNNEI come from the germline V gene. DNA of the CDR3: TGTGCCAGCAGCGAGGAGTCCTATCAGCCCCAGCATTTT. This codes for CASSEESYQPQHF.

This chain connects TRBV9 to TRBJ1-3, with a tentative D call TRBD1 (6 bases). Germline V lookup: CDR1 SGDLS, CDR2 YYNGEE. The CDR3 length is 15 residues. V lost 0 bases, J lost 4 bases, and 11 bases lay in between. The CDR3 sequence is CASSVDDRWGNTIYF. CDR3 nucleotide sequence: TGTGCCAGCAGCGTAGACGACAGGTGGGGAAACACCATATATTTT.

The gene calls are TRBV6-6 and TRBJ1-4, with D possibly matching TRBD1 (5 bases). V lost 1 base and J 8 bases, leaving 11 bases between the germline ends. Germline loops: CDR1 MNHNY, CDR2 SVGAGI (reference sequence). This CDR3 region has 14 residues. The CDR3 DNA sequence: TGTGCCAGCAGTTACTTGACAGAAGCCGAAAAACTGTTTTTT. Amino acid sequence: CASSYLTEAEKLFF.

The chain joins TRBV30 to TRBJ1-6; D uncertain. V lost 6 bases, J lost 8 bases, and 11 bases lay in between. The CDR3 totals 12 residues. Germline lookup yields CDR1 GTSNPN and CDR2 SVGIG (reference sequence). The DNA for the CDR3 is TGTGCCTGTAGCTACACATATTCACCCCTCCACTTT. Protein: CACSYTYSPLHF.

J is TRBJ1-5 and V is TRBV3-1 (or the pseudogene TRBV3-2); TRBD1 is a possible D gene (6 bases). From germline, CDR1 is LGHDT and CDR2 YNNKEL (reference sequence). V lost 0 bases and J 5 bases, leaving 20 bases between the germline ends. The CDR3 has 18 residues. CDR3 nucleotides: TGTGCCAGCAGCCAAGATCCGGCTTCCACAGGGTATGATCAGCCCCAGCATTTT. Amino acids: CASSQDPASTGYDQPQHF.

This chain links TRBV27 with TRBJ1-2; TRBD1 matches at 7 bases. The V gene's germline CDR1 is MNHEY and CDR2 SMNVEV (reference sequence). The CDR3 loop spans 17 amino acids. Trimming removed 5 bases from V and 0 bases from J; junction bases left unmatched: 12. The CDR3 nucleotides read TGTGCCAGCAGTCGACAGGGTCCCCCCTACCCTAACTATGGCTACACCTTC. Translated: CASSRQGPPYPNYGYTF.

The rearrangement uses TRBV6-5 and TRBJ1-5, with D unresolved. The CDR3 sequence is 12 residues long. Germline CDR1 reads MNHEY; CDR2 reads SVGAGI. Trimming removed 8 bases at V and 0 bases at J, with 5 bases between. CDR3 sequence: CASRGSNQPQHF. CDR3 in DNA: TGTGCCAGCCGGGGTAGCAATCAGCCCCAGCATTTT.

The chain has TRBV7-2 and TRBJ1-6, with D unclear. This CDR3 has 19 amino acids. From germline, CDR1 is SGHTA and CDR2 FQGNSA. Trimming stripped 1 base from V and 0 bases from J, with 16 bases between. The CDR3 reads CASSLVDLGGSSYNSPLHF. The CDR3 nucleotides are TGTGCCAGCAGCTTAGTCGATTTGGGCGGGAGCTCCTATAATTCACCCCTCCACTTT.

This clone was seen many times. V gene TRBV7-8 combines with J gene TRBJ1-6; tentatively, D is TRBD1 (5 bases). Germline V gives CDR1 SGHVS, CDR2 FQNEAQ. The V end lost 3 bases, the J end lost 10 bases, and 16 bases lay between the germline ends. The CDR3 loop spans 15 amino acids. This CDR3 is CASSFGTGVESPLHF. The CDR3 coding sequence is TGTGCCAGCAGCTTCGGGACGGGAGTGGAGTCACCCCTCCACTTT. Full variable domain (outside the CDR3, taken from reference TRBV7-8 and TRBJ1-6): GAGVSQSPRYKVAKRGQDVALRCDPISGHVSLFWYQQALGQGPEFLTYFQNEAQLDKSGLPSDRFFAERPEGSVSTLKIQRTQQEDSAVYLCASSFGTGVESPLHFGNGTRLTVT.

This chain connects TRBV7-2 to TRBJ2-7; no definite D call. The CDR3 contains 13 residues. Germline CDR1 is SGHTA and CDR2 is FQGNSA. V lost 3 bases and J 2 bases, leaving 8 bases between the germline ends. CDR3 sequence reads: CASSFAEPYEQYV. DNA for the CDR3: TGTGCCAGCAGCTTCGCTGAGCCCTACGAGCAGTACGTC.

The V gene is TRBV12-3 or TRBV12-4, the J gene TRBJ2-7; weak D call: TRBD1 (6 bases). CDR3 length: 13 amino acids. V gave up 5 bases and J gave up 2 bases, with 10 bases separating them. The CDR3 sequence: CASSPTGTYEQYV. For the CDR3, the DNA is TGTGCCAGCAGTCCGACAGGCACCTACGAGCAGTACGTC.